The 25 T cell receptor beta chains reported below all come from one sample, sequenced in a study of blood T cell repertoires in COVID-19. The repertoire was sequenced with immunoSEQ multiplex PCR; TCRdb's copy has only in-frame clones and lacks some. The table records under 95,000 clones, approximately 85% of them present only once. The sample was peripheral blood. The origin of the receptors is a man aged 45-65 years with COVID-19, enrolled during active disease.

The V call is TRBV2, the J call TRBJ1-4; 7 bases agree with TRBD1. After removal of 8 bases from V and 5 bases from J, the junction contained 8 bases not matched to a gene. The CDR3 runs 14 residues. CDR1 is SNHLY, CDR2 FYNNEI, per germline. The CDR3 DNA reads TGTGCCAGCTATCGGGGACAGCTCAATGAAAAACTGTTTTTT. Its protein product is CASYRGQLNEKLFF.

This sequence joins TRBV6-4 and TRBJ1-1; D is possibly TRBD1 (5 bases). The CDR3 is 13 residues long. Trimming took off 5 bases at V and 0 bases at J, with 7 bases between the two ends. Germline values: CDR1 MRHNA, CDR2 SNTAGT. CDR3 sequence: CASSLDMNTEAFF. CDR3 DNA: TGTGCCAGCAGTCTGGACATGAACACTGAAGCTTTCTTT.

J is TRBJ2-5 and V is TRBV4-1; 11 bases align to TRBD1. CDR1 is MGHRA and CDR2 is YSYEKL in the germline V gene. Trimming removed 4 bases from V and 5 bases from J; junction bases left unmatched: 6. This CDR3 region has 15 residues. The CDR3 DNA reads TGCGCCAGCAGCCTGGACAGGGGGCAGGTGGAGACCCAGTACTTC. Amino acids: CASSLDRGQVETQYF.

The rearrangement joins TRBV30 to TRBJ1-2; no clear D gene. Deletions cut 1 base from V and 5 bases from J, with 5 bases between. Germline CDR1 reads GTSNPN; CDR2 reads SVGIG (reference sequence). This CDR3 has 11 amino acids. This CDR3 reads CAWSGDYGYTF. The CDR3 DNA is TGTGCCTGGAGTGGAGATTATGGCTACACCTTC.

V is TRBV19 and J is TRBJ2-7; D gene unclear. Germline V CDR1 and CDR2: LNHDA, SQIVND (reference sequence). V dropped 6 bases and J dropped 1 base, with 13 bases sitting between them. CDR3 length equals 14 residues. The CDR3 loop reads CASSISARSYEQYF. The CDR3 coding sequence is TGTGCCAGTAGCATCTCCGCTCGGTCCTACGAGCAGTACTTC.

This chain uses TRBV11-2 with TRBJ2-3; 7 bases fit TRBD1. Germline CDR1 is SGHAT and CDR2 is FQNNGV. V shed 1 base and J 6 bases; nucleotides not matched to a gene: 7. The CDR3 is 15 amino acids. The CDR3 bases are TGTGCCAGCAGCTTAGTACAGGGGCCCCCCGATACGCAGTATTTT. This codes for CASSLVQGPPDTQYF.

Here the CDR3 DNA reads TGTGCCAGCAGTTACAGGCGGGAAATTCAAGAGACCCAGTACTTC. It translates to CASSYRREIQETQYF. This sequence joins TRBV6-5 and TRBJ2-5; D is possibly TRBD2 (6 bases). The V end lost 2 bases, the J end lost 2 bases, and 12 bases lay between the germline ends. Germline V gene data show CDR1 as MNHEY and CDR2 as SVGAGI. The CDR3 has 15 residues.

The CDR3 nucleotides are TGTGCCAGCAGTGCACCGGGACAGAGTAATTCACCCCTCCACTTT. As protein: CASSAPGQSNSPLHF. The V gene is TRBV27, the J gene TRBJ1-6, with 7 bases identical to TRBD1. This CDR3 comprises 15 residues. The junction had 7 bases not matched to a gene; V was cut back by 5 bases and J by 6 bases. Germline loops: CDR1 MNHEY, CDR2 SMNVEV (reference sequence).

V gene TRBV5-6 combines with J gene TRBJ2-7, with 7 bases aligning to TRBD1. The ends lost 0 bases at V and 4 bases at J; junction bases unmatched: 13. Germline V gene lookup returns CDR1 SGHDT and CDR2 YYEEEE. The CDR3 has 17 residues. The CDR3 protein is CASSLAPGTTGWYEQYF. In DNA, the CDR3 is TGTGCCAGCAGCTTGGCCCCTGGGACGACAGGGTGGTACGAGCAGTACTTC. Together with reference TRBV5-6 and TRBJ2-7, the CDR3 gives the full variable domain: DAGVTQSPTHLIKTRGQQVTLRCSPKSGHDTVSWYQQALGQGPQFIFQYYEEEERQRGNFPDRFSGHQFPNYSSELNVNALLLGDSALYLCASSLAPGTTGWYEQYFGPGTRLTVT.

This clone was seen a single time. The rearrangement joins TRBV12-3 or TRBV12-4 to TRBJ2-7; TRBD2 is a possible D gene (5 bases). This CDR3 is built from 13 residues. Trimming cost V 3 bases and J 6 bases, with 12 bases left between them. DNA of the CDR3: TGTGCCAGCAGTTTTAAGATGGGGAGCGAGCAGTACTTC. Its protein is CASSFKMGSEQYF.

The chain couples TRBV27 to TRBJ1-2; 9 positions match TRBD1. This CDR3 spans 15 amino acids. The germline gives CDR1 MNHEY, CDR2 SMNVEV (reference sequence). With V trimmed by 5 bases and J by 4 bases, 8 bases remained unmatched. CDR3 loop: CASSRTGDPIYGYTF. The CDR3 bases are TGTGCCAGCAGTCGGACAGGGGACCCCATCTATGGCTACACCTTC.

This rearrangement joins TRBV3-1 (or the pseudogene TRBV3-2) to TRBJ1-1; D unclear. CDR1 is LGHDT and CDR2 is YNNKEL in the germline V gene (reference sequence). V gave up 1 base and J gave up 10 bases, with 10 bases separating them. This CDR3 region has 12 residues. The CDR3 region has the DNA TGTGCCAGCAGCCAAGGAGAAGGAGGAGCTTTCTTT. Protein sequence: CASSQGEGGAFF.

The chain links TRBV7-2 to TRBJ1-5; TRBD1 might be the D (5 bases). There are 14 residues in the CDR3. Germline lookup yields CDR1 SGHTA and CDR2 FQGNSA. V was trimmed by 1 base and J by 7 bases, leaving 11 bases between them. In DNA, the CDR3 is TGTGCCAGCAGCTTAGGATCCCAGGGACAGCCCCAGCATTTT. This encodes CASSLGSQGQPQHF.

The chain links TRBV4-1 to TRBJ2-7; 13 bases agree with TRBD2. Per the germline V gene, CDR1 is MGHRA and CDR2 is YSYEKL. This CDR3 has 20 amino acids. The ends lost 4 bases at V and 1 base at J; junction bases unmatched: 16. CDR3 in amino acids: CASSLRVPGTSGTFSYEQYF. The CDR3, as DNA: TGCGCCAGCAGCCTCAGGGTTCCCGGGACTAGCGGGACCTTTTCCTACGAGCAGTACTTC.

The rearrangement links TRBV19 to TRBJ1-6; D is possibly TRBD1 (6 bases). The CDR3 loop spans 13 amino acids. Germline V CDR1 and CDR2: LNHDA, SQIVND (reference sequence). Deletions cut 9 bases from V and 7 bases from J, with 13 bases between. DNA of the CDR3: TGTGCCAGCGCAGGGGTTATGAATTCACCCCTCCACTTT. Protein product: CASAGVMNSPLHF.

The chain couples TRBV24-1 to TRBJ1-5; a possible D gene is TRBD1 (5 bases). Germline CDR1 KGHDR, CDR2 SFDVKD. The CDR3 loop spans 17 amino acids. V gave up 4 bases and J gave up 2 bases, with 17 bases separating them. CDR3 amino acids: CATSDPNGGDGNQPQHF. The CDR3 DNA is TGTGCCACCAGTGACCCCAACGGGGGAGACGGCAATCAGCCCCAGCATTTT.

The V gene is TRBV5-5, the J gene TRBJ1-1, with 7 bases fitting TRBD1. The germline V gene encodes CDR1 SGHKS and CDR2 YYEKEE (reference sequence). The CDR3 sequence is 13 residues long. V lost 4 bases and J lost 5; bases outside the gene matches: 5. CDR3 DNA sequence: TGTGCCAGCAGCCCTACAGGGGAAACTGAAGCTTTCTTT. This sequence encodes CASSPTGETEAFF.

A few counts support this clone. The J gene is TRBJ2-1, the V gene TRBV20-1, with D possibly matching TRBD2 (5 bases). This CDR3 contains 14 residues. Germline lookup yields CDR1 DFQATT and CDR2 SNEGSKA (reference sequence). Trimming left V 3 bases short and J 4 bases short, with 13 bases between. Written as DNA, the CDR3 is TGCAGTGCTAGTGGCGACTACCCATACAATGAGCAGTTCTTC. It encodes CSASGDYPYNEQFF.

The rearrangement links TRBV2 to TRBJ1-5; D remains unclear. Germline CDR1 is SNHLY and CDR2 is FYNNEI. The germline V and J ends were trimmed by 4 bases and 5 bases, with 9 bases remaining between them. This CDR3 has 13 residues. The CDR3 loop is CASSGMRDQPQHF. CDR3 nucleotides: TGTGCCAGCAGTGGGATGAGGGATCAGCCCCAGCATTTT.

In this sample, this clone turned up once. The chain carries TRBV28 and TRBJ2-7; no clear D gene. This CDR3 contains 13 residues. Germline loops: CDR1 MDHEN, CDR2 SYDVKM. V gave up 8 bases and J gave up 5 bases, with 16 bases separating them. CDR3 sequence reads: CASLASLVNEQYF. DNA of the CDR3: TGTGCCAGCCTCGCTTCCCTAGTGAACGAGCAGTACTTC. Complete variable domain (other parts from reference TRBV28 and TRBJ2-7): DVKVTQSSRYLVKRTGEKVFLECVQDMDHENMFWYRQDPGLGLRLIYFSYDVKMKEKGDIPEGYSVSREKKERFSLILESASTNQTSMYLCASLASLVNEQYFGPGTRLTVT.

There are a few counts of this clone. V and J are TRBV2 and TRBJ2-7; no clear D gene. V gave up 5 bases and J gave up 3 bases, with 5 bases separating them. This CDR3 has 11 residues. CDR1 SNHLY and CDR2 FYNNEI come from the germline V gene. The CDR3 coding sequence is TGTGCCAGCAGTTATTTCTACGAGCAGTACTTC. Amino acid sequence: CASSYFYEQYF.

The chain uses TRBV12-3 or TRBV12-4 and TRBJ1-2; 8 bases match TRBD1. CDR3 length: 13 residues. The trim removed 3 bases at V and 6 bases at J, leaving 3 bases unmatched. CDR3 sequence reads: CASSFPGGNGYTF. The CDR3 DNA reads TGTGCCAGCAGTTTCCCAGGGGGCAATGGCTACACCTTC.

V gene TRBV7-2 combines with J gene TRBJ1-5, with TRBD1 as a possible D gene (5 bases). This CDR3 has 13 residues. CDR1 SGHTA and CDR2 FQGNSA come from the germline V gene. The V end lost 5 bases, the J end lost 5 bases, and 10 bases lay between the germline ends. CDR3 bases: TGTGCCAGCAGCACCCAGGGATATCAGCCCCAGCATTTT. It specifies CASSTQGYQPQHF.

J is TRBJ1-1 and V is TRBV19, with D maybe TRBD1 (5 bases). CDR1 and CDR2 from the germline V gene are LNHDA and SQIVND (reference sequence). Trimming stripped 5 bases from V and 3 bases from J, with 13 bases between. This CDR3 contains 14 residues. The CDR3 loop reads CASSVGHRYTEAFF. DNA for the CDR3: TGTGCCAGTAGTGTCGGACACCGATACACTGAAGCTTTCTTT.

This clone appeared once. The CDR3 reads CASTIAGGGSYEQYF. In DNA, the CDR3 is TGCGCCAGTACTATAGCGGGAGGCGGATCTTACGAGCAGTACTTC. The gene calls are TRBV5-1 and TRBJ2-7; 10 bases are shared with TRBD2. Germline CDR1 SGHRS, CDR2 YFSETQ. The CDR3 runs to 15 residues. V was clipped by 8 bases and J by 4 bases; unmatched bases: 12.